This is a list of T cell receptor beta chains from one sample in a study of CD8 T cells in ankylosing spondylitis. TCRdb called the 5' RACE reads again in MiXCR, with one record for every CDR3 protein. The sample lists about 150,000 distinct CDR3 sequences, around two fifths occurring once. Sample: synovial fluid, either unsorted or a sorted T cell fraction (not recorded which). These receptors all come from a male donor with ankylosing spondylitis. CDR3s include the opening cysteine and the closing phenylalanine or tryptophan. Not every row has a clone size; where given, it reads once, few, many or a size class.

>TRBJ2-5|once|TRBV4-1
CASSQPRETKETQYF
>TRBJ2-2|NA|TRBV4-3
CASSQDRAAADTGELFF
>TRBJ2-2|once|TRBV7-9
CASSSLAGNTGELFF
>TRBJ2-7|NA|TRBV9
CASSVDADYYEQYF
>TRBJ2-2|many|TRBV29-1
CSVDPGTDTGELFF
>TRBJ2-2|many|TRBV13
CASRSRGDTGELFF
>TRBJ1-2|NA|TRBV4-3
CASSQDRPTVYGYTF
>TRBJ2-1|few|TRBV20-1
CSARASENEQFF
>TRBJ2-5|NA|TRBV7-9
CASSPGLAFGTQYF
>TRBJ2-3|NA|TRBV5-1
CASSYPPDTQYF
>TRBJ1-2|few|TRBV11-2
CASSLEWVPLRYNYGYTF